This is a list of T cell receptor beta chains from one sample in a study of cytomegalovirus exposure and HLA in healthy donors. The protocol was immunoSEQ multiplex PCR, while the TCRdb copy is restricted to in-frame clones and leaves out a portion. The sample records approximately 100,000 clones, around 64% being singletons. Sequencing was carried out using PBMCs. The receptors derive from a human donor in good health. Both conserved end residues are part of each CDR3. The D gene is left open where the match is weak. The size of a clone is reported for some rows only, either as once, few or many, or as a class for expanded clones.

len: 13
j_gene: TRBJ2-7
d_gene: NA
v_gene: TRBV29-1
abundance: few
CDR3aa: CSVRVVGSYEQYF
CDR3nt: TGCAGCGTCAGGGTAGTAGGGTCCTACGAGCAGTACTTC

len: 15
j_gene: TRBJ1-3
d_gene: NA
v_gene: TRBV7-9
abundance: NA
CDR3aa: CASSPGVWGRNTIYF
CDR3nt: TGTGCCAGCAGCCCGGGGGTGTGGGGTAGAAACACCATATATTTT

len: 13
j_gene: TRBJ1-5
d_gene: NA
v_gene: TRBV27
abundance: NA
CDR3aa: CASSSQGRQPQHF
CDR3nt: TGTGCCAGCAGTTCACAGGGACGGCAGCCCCAGCATTTT

len: 17
j_gene: TRBJ2-2
d_gene: NA
v_gene: TRBV7-6
abundance: NA
CDR3aa: CASSSGWGRTNTGELFF
CDR3nt: TGTGCCAGCAGCTCCGGTTGGGGCAGAACGAACACCGGGGAGCTGTTTTTT

len: 14
j_gene: TRBJ1-5
d_gene: NA
v_gene: TRBV6-6
abundance: NA
CDR3aa: CASSYSTRNQPQHF
CDR3nt: TGTGCCAGCAGTTACTCCACCAGAAATCAGCCCCAGCATTTT

len: 18
j_gene: TRBJ2-5
d_gene: NA
v_gene: TRBV7-9
abundance: NA
CDR3aa: CASSLHPGGGGYQETQYF
CDR3nt: TGTGCCAGCAGCCTACACCCGGGGGGCGGAGGGTACCAAGAGACCCAGTACTTC

len: 15
j_gene: TRBJ1-4
d_gene: NA
v_gene: TRBV2
abundance: NA
CDR3aa: CASSEGTATNEKLFF
CDR3nt: TGTGCCAGCAGTGAAGGGACAGCAACTAATGAAAAACTGTTTTTT

len: 16
j_gene: TRBJ2-2
d_gene: TRBD1
v_gene: TRBV5-6
abundance: NA
CDR3aa: CASSSVGTGGTGELFF
CDR3nt: TGTGCCAGCAGCTCAGTGGGGACAGGGGGTACCGGGGAGCTGTTTTTT

len: 15
j_gene: TRBJ2-2
d_gene: NA
v_gene: TRBV9
abundance: few
CDR3aa: CASSVSQGGTGELFF
CDR3nt: TGTGCCAGCAGCGTAAGCCAGGGGGGCACCGGGGAGCTGTTTTTT

len: 14
j_gene: TRBJ1-2
d_gene: NA
v_gene: TRBV6-5
abundance: few
CDR3aa: CASRTGSSNYGYTF
CDR3nt: TGTGCCAGCAGAACAGGGTCCTCTAACTATGGCTACACCTTC

len: 14
j_gene: TRBJ2-2
d_gene: TRBD1
v_gene: TRBV28
abundance: NA
CDR3aa: CASKTGGGTGELFF
CDR3nt: TGTGCCAGTAAGACAGGGGGCGGCACCGGGGAGCTGTTTTTT

len: 16
j_gene: TRBJ2-1
d_gene: NA
v_gene: TRBV12-2
abundance: NA
CDR3aa: CASRPRLAGGCDEQFF
CDR3nt: TGTGCAAGTCGCCCCCGGCTAGCGGGGGGATGCGATGAGCAGTTCTTC

len: 15
j_gene: TRBJ2-3
d_gene: NA
v_gene: TRBV4-1
abundance: NA
CDR3aa: CASSPRKSSTDTQYF
CDR3nt: TGCGCCAGCAGCCCGAGGAAGTCAAGCACAGATACGCAGTATTTT

len: 16
j_gene: TRBJ2-7
d_gene: NA
v_gene: TRBV21-1
abundance: NA
CDR3aa: CASSSHHPTGDYEQYF
CDR3nt: TGTGCCAGCAGCTCCCACCATCCGACAGGGGACTACGAGCAGTACTTC

len: 15
j_gene: TRBJ2-7
d_gene: TRBD1
v_gene: TRBV5-1
abundance: NA
CDR3aa: CASSSVDRARNEQYF
CDR3nt: TGCGCCAGCAGCTCCGTGGACAGGGCCAGGAACGAGCAGTACTTC

len: 12
j_gene: TRBJ1-1
d_gene: TRBD1
v_gene: TRBV29-1
abundance: NA
CDR3aa: CSGRQGGTEAFF
CDR3nt: TGCAGCGGTCGACAGGGCGGCACTGAAGCTTTCTTT

len: 14
j_gene: TRBJ2-7
d_gene: NA
v_gene: TRBV5-5
abundance: NA
CDR3aa: CASSLGPGAYEQYF
CDR3nt: TGTGCCAGCAGCTTGGGGCCGGGGGCCTACGAGCAGTACTTC

len: 15
j_gene: TRBJ1-3
d_gene: TRBD1
v_gene: TRBV6-1
abundance: NA
CDR3aa: CASRTQGARGSTIYF
CDR3nt: TGTGCCAGCAGGACTCAGGGGGCGCGTGGAAGCACCATATATTTT

len: 11
j_gene: TRBJ2-1
d_gene: TRBD2
v_gene: TRBV7-3
abundance: NA
CDR3aa: CATGTGGEQFF
CDR3nt: TGTGCCACCGGAACGGGGGGTGAGCAGTTCTTC

len: 15
j_gene: TRBJ1-3
d_gene: TRBD1
v_gene: TRBV4-2
abundance: NA
CDR3aa: CASSLGTDGADTIYF
CDR3nt: TGTGCCAGCAGCCTTGGGACAGATGGGGCAGACACCATATATTTT

len: 12
j_gene: TRBJ2-1
d_gene: NA
v_gene: TRBV11-3
abundance: few
CDR3aa: CASSPPGGEQFF
CDR3nt: TGTGCCAGCAGCCCCCCTGGGGGGGAGCAGTTCTTC

len: 15
j_gene: TRBJ2-2
d_gene: TRBD2
v_gene: TRBV14
abundance: NA
CDR3aa: CASSSGTMNTGELFF
CDR3nt: TGTGCCAGCAGCTCCGGGACTATGAACACCGGGGAGCTGTTTTTT

len: 15
j_gene: TRBJ2-5
d_gene: TRBD1
v_gene: TRBV6-5
abundance: NA
CDR3aa: CASRPTRDRGETQYF
CDR3nt: TGTGCCAGCAGACCAACACGGGACAGGGGGGAGACCCAGTACTTC

len: 17
j_gene: TRBJ2-6
d_gene: NA
v_gene: TRBV7-6
abundance: NA
CDR3aa: CASSPEKRFPGANVLTF
CDR3nt: TGTGCCAGCAGCCCGGAGAAACGGTTTCCTGGGGCCAACGTCCTGACTTTC

len: 16
j_gene: TRBJ2-7
d_gene: NA
v_gene: TRBV11-3
abundance: NA
CDR3aa: CASRQMTGKSTYEQYF
CDR3nt: TGTGCCAGCAGACAAATGACAGGAAAGTCTACTTACGAGCAGTACTTC

len: 15
j_gene: TRBJ2-1
d_gene: TRBD2
v_gene: TRBV27
abundance: few
CDR3aa: CASSSPASGHNEQFF
CDR3nt: TGTGCCAGCAGTTCCCCGGCTAGCGGCCACAATGAGCAGTTCTTC

len: 14
j_gene: TRBJ1-1
d_gene: TRBD1
v_gene: TRBV4-3
abundance: NA
CDR3aa: CASSRQGVGAEAFF
CDR3nt: TGCGCCAGCAGCCGTCAGGGGGTCGGGGCTGAAGCTTTCTTT

len: 15
j_gene: TRBJ1-2
d_gene: TRBD1
v_gene: TRBV7-7
abundance: NA
CDR3aa: CASRGTGEPYYGYTF
CDR3nt: TGTGCTAGCAGGGGAACAGGGGAACCCTACTATGGCTACACCTTC

len: 19
j_gene: TRBJ1-5
d_gene: TRBD1
v_gene: TRBV19
abundance: NA
CDR3aa: CASSIAGQGRIYSNQPQHF
CDR3nt: TGTGCCAGTAGTATTGCGGGACAGGGGAGGATTTATAGCAATCAGCCCCAGCATTTT

len: 15
j_gene: TRBJ2-5
d_gene: NA
v_gene: TRBV4-2
abundance: NA
CDR3aa: CASSQDRTTQETQYF
CDR3nt: TGTGCCAGCAGCCAAGATCGTACAACACAAGAGACCCAGTACTTC

len: 15
j_gene: TRBJ1-1
d_gene: NA
v_gene: TRBV5-1
abundance: NA
CDR3aa: CASSLVQSVNTEAFF
CDR3nt: TGCGCCAGCAGCTTAGTACAGTCGGTGAACACTGAAGCTTTCTTT

len: 17
j_gene: TRBJ2-1
d_gene: NA
v_gene: TRBV5-4
abundance: NA
CDR3aa: CASSLGGGSSSYNEQFF
CDR3nt: TGTGCCAGCAGCTTGGGGGGCGGTTCAAGCTCCTACAATGAGCAGTTCTTC